These 8 T cell receptor beta chains share one sample of origin, sequenced in a study of blood T cell repertoires in COVID-19. Profiled with immunoSEQ multiplex PCR; TCRdb holds only in-frame clones, not every one. Among tens of thousands of clones listed, about 86% were seen once. Specimen: peripheral blood. The receptor set was obtained from a man over 45 with active COVID-19.

The gene calls are TRBV6-4 and TRBJ1-1; D uncertain. The CDR3 is 13 amino acids. From germline, CDR1 is MRHNA and CDR2 SNTAGT. V lost 0 bases and J lost 3, with 5 bases in between. The CDR3 DNA reads TGTGCCAGCAGTGACTCGAGGGACACTGAAGCTTTCTTT. Protein product: CASSDSRDTEAFF.

This chain joins TRBV2 and TRBJ2-5, with TRBD1 identical over 8 bases. Germline CDR1 SNHLY, CDR2 FYNNEI. The CDR3 sequence is 17 residues long. Trimming at V came to 5 bases and at J to 3 bases, leaving 14 bases not matched to a gene. DNA for the CDR3: TGTGCCAGCAGTCCCCACCACAGGGGGGTGGGCAAAGAGACCCAGTACTTC. It yields the protein CASSPHHRGVGKETQYF.

This chain joins TRBV7-8 and TRBJ2-2; 8 nucleotides line up with TRBD2. Germline trimming cut 4 bases from V and 0 bases from J; bases unmatched to any gene: 7. The V gene's germline CDR1 is SGHVS and CDR2 FQNEAQ. This CDR3 spans 17 amino acids. Here the CDR3 DNA reads TGTGCCAGCAGCTCGAGAGGAGCGGGGGCGAACACCGGGGAGCTGTTTTTT. Translated: CASSSRGAGANTGELFF.

The CDR3 here is CASSYRGGLNSPLHF. CDR3 in DNA: TGTGCCAGCAGTTACCGGGGAGGGCTGAATTCACCCCTCCACTTT. J is TRBJ1-6 and V is TRBV6-5; D ambiguous. CDR3 length: 15 residues. From germline, CDR1 is MNHEY and CDR2 SVGAGI. The ends were cut back, 2 bases at V and 7 bases at J, with 12 bases in the middle.

This clone was seen just once. The gene calls are TRBV5-1 and TRBJ1-2, with 7 bases identical to TRBD1. There are 13 residues in the CDR3. Germline assignment: CDR1 SGHRS and CDR2 YFSETQ. V gave up 5 bases and J gave up 6 bases; unmatched junction bases: 7. The CDR3 nucleotides are TGCGCCAGCAGGGTGGGGACAGAAGATGGCTACACCTTC. Translating gives CASRVGTEDGYTF. Combining the CDR3 with reference TRBV5-1 and TRBJ1-2 gives the whole variable domain KAGVTQTPRYLIKTRGQQVTLSCSPISGHRSVSWYQQTPGQGLQFLFEYFSETQRNKGNFPGRFSGRQFSNSRSEMNVSTLELGDSALYLCASRVGTEDGYTFGSGTRLTVV.

The chain employs TRBV19 and TRBJ1-2; D unclear. CDR3 size: 15 residues. From germline, CDR1 is LNHDA and CDR2 SQIVND (reference sequence). The V gene lost 5 bases and the J gene lost 2 bases, with 15 bases spanning the gap. CDR3 nucleotide sequence: TGTGCCAGTAGTGGGAGCATCCTTAGAAACTATGGCTACACCTTC. As protein: CASSGSILRNYGYTF.

V usage is TRBV2 and J usage is TRBJ2-5; D is possibly TRBD1 (6 bases). Trimming stripped 5 bases from V and 2 bases from J, with 15 bases between. This CDR3 contains 15 residues. Germline CDR1 SNHLY, CDR2 FYNNEI. The CDR3 nucleotides read TGTGCCAGCAGTCCCCAGGGGATAGAACAAGAGACCCAGTACTTC. It yields the protein CASSPQGIEQETQYF.

Only one count was recorded for this clone. The chain couples TRBV10-3 to TRBJ1-1, with D perhaps matching TRBD1 (5 bases). The CDR3 is made up of 13 amino acids. Germline CDR1 is ENHRY and CDR2 is SYGVKD. V was clipped by 4 bases and J by 3 bases, with 9 bases between them. CDR3 residues: CAISGLGDTEAFF. The CDR3 DNA sequence: TGTGCCATCAGTGGTTTAGGGGACACTGAAGCTTTCTTT.